The 18 T cell receptor beta chains listed next were all sequenced from one sample in a study of blood T cell repertoires in COVID-19. Assay: immunoSEQ multiplex PCR; the TCRdb copy retains only in-frame clones and omits some. Of 55,000 to 85,000 clones listed, 75% to 95% are singletons. The source material was peripheral blood. Source of these receptors: a woman aged 18 to 35 with acute or convalescent COVID-19.

CDR3 sequence reads: CAGRPGLAGGSGELFF. The CDR3 DNA follows: TGTGCCGGGCGACCGGGACTAGCGGGAGGTTCCGGGGAGCTGTTTTTT. This chain joins TRBV2 and TRBJ2-2; 15 bases map to TRBD2. J gave up 6 bases and V 11 bases, and 10 bases lay outside the gene matches. This CDR3 comprises 16 residues. Germline lookup yields CDR1 SNHLY and CDR2 FYNNEI.

The V gene is TRBV7-2, the J gene TRBJ1-3; no clear D. V lost 0 bases to trimming and J lost 0 bases, with 6 bases between them. The CDR3 is 15 amino acids. CDR1 is SGHTA and CDR2 is FQGNSA in the germline V gene. The CDR3 sequence: CASSLASVSGNTIYF. As DNA, the CDR3 is TGTGCCAGCAGCTTAGCCTCAGTCTCTGGAAACACCATATATTTT.

The chain uses TRBV4-1 and TRBJ1-3; no clear D. This CDR3 contains 14 residues. The V end was cut by 3 bases, the J end by 0 bases, with 6 bases between. The germline gives CDR1 MGHRA, CDR2 YSYEKL. CDR3 DNA sequence: TGCGCCAGCAGCCACCCGAGCTCTGGAAACACCATATATTTT. Translation: CASSHPSSGNTIYF.

The chain joins TRBV29-1 to TRBJ2-3; 7 bases line up with TRBD1. After removal of 3 bases from V and 4 bases from J, the junction contained 10 bases not matched to a gene. The CDR3 contains 15 residues. Germline assignment: CDR1 SQVTM and CDR2 ANQGSEA. This CDR3 is CSVDTVYRGADTQYF. As DNA, the CDR3 is TGCAGCGTTGATACTGTCTACAGGGGTGCAGATACGCAGTATTTT.

The V call is TRBV5-6, the J call TRBJ2-3; 9 bases map to TRBD2. Germline CDR1 is SGHDT and CDR2 is YYEEEE. V gave up 4 bases and J gave up 4 bases; unmatched junction bases: 13. The CDR3 has 17 amino acids. The CDR3 DNA sequence: TGTGCCAGCAGCCTTCCCGGGCTAGCGGGAACCCCAGATACGCAGTATTTT. The encoded protein is CASSLPGLAGTPDTQYF.

The chain joins TRBV6-2 or TRBV6-3 to TRBJ2-4; 7 positions agree with TRBD2. Germline loops: CDR1 MNHEY, CDR2 SVGEGT. V shed 4 bases and J 3 bases; nucleotides not matched to a gene: 6. The CDR3 is 15 residues long. CDR3 DNA sequence: TGTGCCAGCAGTTTGGGATGGGGGGGCAAAAACATTCAGTACTTC. Encoded protein: CASSLGWGGKNIQYF.

The chain couples TRBV27 to TRBJ1-4, with TRBD1 matching over 8 bases. Per germline, CDR1 MNHEY and CDR2 SMNVEV (reference sequence). The V gene end was trimmed by 2 bases and the J gene end by 12 bases; junction bases not matched to a gene: 2. There are 12 residues in the CDR3. DNA of the CDR3: TGTGCCAGCAGTTTACTACAGGGGGAACTGTTTTTT. Encoded protein: CASSLLQGELFF.

V is TRBV18 and J is TRBJ2-7; D unclear. The length of the CDR3 is 15 residues. Trimming removed 1 base from V and 2 bases from J, with 12 bases in between. Per the germline V gene, CDR1 is KGHSH and CDR2 is LQKENI. DNA for the CDR3: TGTGCCAGCTCACCACTGCCAGGATCGCCCTACGAGCAGTACTTC. Translating gives CASSPLPGSPYEQYF.

The chain couples TRBV2 to TRBJ2-1; the match to TRBD2 covers 8 bases. CDR1 and CDR2 from the germline V gene are SNHLY and FYNNEI. This CDR3 is 14 amino acids long. V lost 8 bases and J lost 5; bases outside the gene matches: 8. CDR3 nucleotide sequence: TGTGCCAGCGGCCGGGCGGGGGGTCACAATGAGCAGTTCTTC. As protein: CASGRAGGHNEQFF.

In DNA, the CDR3 is TGTGCCACCAGCAGCGGCGGGGGGGTTAGTATAAGTGAGCAGTTCTTC. Its translation is CATSSGGGVSISEQFF. The chain joins TRBV15 to TRBJ2-1; 9 positions agree with TRBD2. Germline V gene sequence: CDR1 LNHNV, CDR2 YYDKDF (reference sequence). V gave up 3 bases and J gave up 9 bases; unmatched junction bases: 12. The CDR3 runs to 16 residues.

The chain couples TRBV5-1 to TRBJ2-3; 8 bases line up with TRBD1. J lost 6 bases, V lost 0 bases, and 6 bases had no gene match. This CDR3 is 15 amino acids long. The germline V gene encodes CDR1 SGHRS and CDR2 YFSETQ. The CDR3 DNA is TGCGCCAGCAGCTTGGCCGGACAGGGTGTGGATACGCAGTATTTT. This gives the protein CASSLAGQGVDTQYF.

The chain is built from TRBV18 and TRBJ1-2; 7 bases agree with TRBD1. V shed 1 base, J shed 4 bases, and the junction held 9 bases outside the gene matches. This CDR3 comprises 16 residues. Germline values: CDR1 KGHSH, CDR2 LQKENI. The CDR3 region has the DNA TGTGCCAGCTCACCACAACCTAACGACAGGGTCTATGGCTACACCTTC. It translates to CASSPQPNDRVYGYTF. Supplemented by reference TRBV18 and TRBJ1-2, the full variable domain reads NAGVMQNPRHLVRRRGQEARLRCSPMKGHSHVYWYRQLPEEGLKFMVYLQKENIIDESGMPKERFSAEFPKEGPSILRIQQVVRGDSAAYFCASSPQPNDRVYGYTFGSGTRLTVV.

The table lists this clone with a few counts. The chain combines TRBV7-9 with TRBJ1-5, with a tentative D call TRBD1 (6 bases). The CDR3 is 13 amino acids. Germline loops: CDR1 SEHNR, CDR2 FQNEAQ (reference sequence). Trimming left V 5 bases short and J 4 bases short, with 9 bases between. The CDR3 sequence: CASSRQENQPQHF. The DNA of the CDR3 is TGTGCCAGCAGCCGACAGGAAAATCAGCCCCAGCATTTT.

This clone was observed once. The genes are TRBV6-2 or TRBV6-3 and TRBJ1-4, with a possible D match to TRBD1 (5 bases). V was pared by 6 bases and J by 5 bases, with 13 bases between. This CDR3 is 14 amino acids long. CDR1 MNHEY and CDR2 SVGEGT come from the germline V gene. The CDR3, as DNA: TGTGCCAGCAGCCAGGGAGGAGGAAATGAAAAACTGTTTTTT. Its protein product is CASSQGGGNEKLFF.

The chain links TRBV7-9 to TRBJ2-5; D ambiguous. Germline-derived CDR1 and CDR2 are SEHNR and FQNEAQ (reference sequence). The V and J ends lost 2 bases and 4 bases respectively, with 5 bases between them. This CDR3 is built from 12 residues. The CDR3 is CASSLQSETQYF. The CDR3 DNA follows: TGTGCCAGCAGCTTACAGTCAGAGACCCAGTACTTC.

The chain combines TRBV30 with TRBJ1-2; D is unresolved. The CDR3 extends over 14 amino acids. V lost 2 bases and J lost 0, with 10 bases in between. Looked up from germline, CDR1 is GTSNPN and CDR2 is SVGIG (reference sequence). The CDR3 protein is CAWSSRRANYGYTF. For the CDR3, the DNA is TGTGCCTGGAGTTCGCGCCGAGCTAACTATGGCTACACCTTC.

This CDR3 reads CAISDPGSLNTEAFF. DNA for the CDR3: TGTGCCATCAGTGACCCCGGGTCTTTGAACACTGAAGCTTTCTTT. The chain uses TRBV10-3 and TRBJ1-1; D not resolved. Germline V gives CDR1 ENHRY, CDR2 SYGVKD. The CDR3 totals 15 residues. Trimming took off 3 bases at V and 0 bases at J, with 11 bases between the two ends.

This rearrangement joins TRBV7-2 to TRBJ2-3; 15 bases match TRBD2. This CDR3 comprises 15 residues. CDR1 is SGHTA and CDR2 is FQGNSA in the germline V gene. J was trimmed by 6 bases and V by 4 bases; bases with no gene match: 2. The CDR3 DNA reads as TGTGCCAGCAGCTCTGGGACTAGCGGGGGGGATACGCAGTATTTT. Translation gives CASSSGTSGGDTQYF.